Following are 17 T cell receptor beta chains from one sample sequenced in a study of regulatory T cells in long-lasting Graves disease. The time point was: newly diagnosed GD, antithyroid drugs for less than 3 months. Making the TCR library involved RNA that had been extracted from PBMCs. iRepertoire HTBI primers and Arm-PCR of CDR3 regions built TCR beta libraries. MiXCR was run by TCRdb on the multiplex PCR reads, yielding one entry per CDR3 protein. Of 350,000 to 550,000 distinct CDR3 sequences listed, around 15% are singletons. The sample also formed part of further work on T cells in Graves' hyperthyroidism and ophthalmopathy.

The sequenced sample was peripheral blood mononuclear cells (PBMCs), obtained at new diagnosis, from a patient treated with antithyroid drugs. The receptor source for this set is a woman in her 50s with Graves disease.

This clonotype was recorded at least ten times. CDR3 in DNA: TGCGCCAGCAGCTCGACTAGCGGGAGCGGGGAGCAGTACTTC. Its protein is CASSSTSGSGEQYF. The gene calls are TRBV5-1 and TRBJ2-7; 12 bases line up with TRBD2. V dropped 3 bases and J dropped 7; count of bases not matched to a gene: 5. The CDR3 length is 14 residues. Germline V gene data show CDR1 as SGHRS and CDR2 as YFSETQ.

This clonotype appeared a few times. The chain employs TRBV25-1 and TRBJ1-5; TRBD1 matches 7 bases. Looked up from germline, CDR1 is MGHDK and CDR2 is SYGVNS. V trimming: 3 bases; J trimming: 5 bases; junction bases outside the gene matches: 10. This CDR3 has 16 amino acids. CDR3 protein: CASSDPGRGDDQPQHF. In DNA, the CDR3 is TGTGCCAGCAGTGACCCCGGCAGGGGGGACGATCAGCCCCAGCATTTT.

The sample holds many counts of this clonotype. This chain joins TRBV20-1 and TRBJ2-7; the match to TRBD2 covers 9 bases. The CDR3 is made up of 15 amino acids. V trimming: 0 bases; J trimming: 3 bases; junction bases outside the gene matches: 6. Per germline, CDR1 DFQATT and CDR2 SNEGSKA (reference sequence). The CDR3 loop reads CSARDTRLAVYEQYF. CDR3 nucleotides: TGCAGTGCTAGAGATACGCGACTAGCGGTCTACGAGCAGTACTTC.

This clonotype showed up many times. V usage is TRBV28 and J usage is TRBJ1-5; maybe TRBD1 (5 bases). Germline V lookup: CDR1 MDHEN, CDR2 SYDVKM. V gave up 4 bases and J gave up 2 bases, with 18 bases separating them. The CDR3 contains 17 residues. CDR3 protein: CASSSGSRGGGNQPQHF. In nucleotides, the CDR3 is TGTGCCAGCAGTTCTGGGTCACGGGGGGGGGGCAATCAGCCCCAGCATTTT.

This clonotype was detected a few times. V and J are TRBV7-2 and TRBJ2-7; 8 bases agree with TRBD1. CDR1 and CDR2 from the germline V gene are SGHTA and FQGNSA. J was trimmed by 7 bases and V by 6 bases; bases with no gene match: 17. The CDR3 runs to 16 residues. CDR3 DNA: TGTGCCAGCAGAAGTTCAGGGGGCTCCCAAAAGAGTGAGCAGTACTTC. Its translation is CASRSSGGSQKSEQYF.

The table lists this clonotype with many counts. The chain combines TRBV5-1 with TRBJ1-1; D unclear. From germline, CDR1 is SGHRS and CDR2 YFSETQ. CDR3 length equals 14 residues. V dropped 4 bases and J dropped 1 base, with 11 bases sitting between them. This chain's CDR3 is CASSQEEGNTEAFF. In nucleotides, the CDR3 is TGCGCCAGCAGCCAAGAGGAGGGGAACACTGAAGCTTTCTTT.

Many counts were recorded for this clonotype. The V gene is TRBV11-2, the J gene TRBJ1-4; D unclear. The CDR3 has 14 residues. Germline V gives CDR1 SGHAT, CDR2 FQNNGV. V lost 3 bases and J 0 bases, leaving 5 bases between the germline ends. The CDR3 sequence: CASSLDATNEKLFF. The CDR3 DNA reads TGTGCCAGCAGCTTGGATGCAACTAATGAAAAACTGTTTTTT.

This clonotype was seen at least ten times. This chain connects TRBV13 to TRBJ2-7; 8 positions match TRBD2. The CDR3 is made up of 16 amino acids. Germline-derived CDR1 and CDR2 are PRHDT and FYEKMQ (reference sequence). With V trimmed by 0 bases and J by 9 bases, 13 bases remained unmatched. The chain's CDR3 is CASSLGRSGRVVLQYF. In DNA form, the CDR3 reads TGTGCCAGCAGCTTAGGTAGAAGCGGGAGAGTGGTGCTGCAGTACTTC.

J is TRBJ2-2 and V is TRBV14; TRBD1 aligns across 9 bases. Per the germline V gene, CDR1 is SGHDN and CDR2 is FVKESK. The CDR3 loop spans 17 amino acids. With 3 bases clipped from V and 2 bases from J, the junction kept 7 bases outside the gene matches. The CDR3 is CASSHSRTGDNTGELFF. Written as DNA, the CDR3 is TGTGCCAGCAGCCATTCGCGGACAGGGGATAACACCGGGGAGCTGTTTTTT.

The chain is built from TRBV7-9 and TRBJ1-2; no firm D call. The CDR3 length is 13 residues. V was pared by 7 bases and J by 7 bases, with 16 bases between. The germline gives CDR1 SEHNR, CDR2 FQNEAQ (reference sequence). The CDR3 loop is CASNPTLLGGYTF. CDR3 in DNA: TGTGCCAGCAACCCGACCTTGCTGGGTGGCTACACCTTC.

This clonotype was found many times. The V call is TRBV7-6, the J call TRBJ2-3; 8 bases are shared with TRBD1. CDR3 length: 14 residues. J gave up 3 bases and V 4 bases, and 3 bases lay outside the gene matches. Germline lookup yields CDR1 SGHVS and CDR2 FNYEAQ. The CDR3: CASSWTGQTDTQYF. The CDR3 nucleotides read TGTGCCAGCAGCTGGACAGGGCAAACAGATACGCAGTATTTT.

There are many counts of this clonotype. V gene TRBV9 combines with J gene TRBJ2-1, with 8 bases lining up with TRBD2. The CDR3 contains 15 residues. CDR1 SGDLS and CDR2 YYNGEE come from the germline V gene. V lost 0 bases to trimming and J lost 9 bases; unmatched junction nucleotides: 8. The CDR3: CASSVEGTRGGEQFF. The CDR3 DNA sequence: TGTGCCAGCAGCGTAGAGGGGACTAGAGGGGGTGAGCAGTTCTTC.

In its sample, this clonotype was seen many times. The chain couples TRBV27 to TRBJ2-7; 10 nucleotides align to TRBD2. CDR1 and CDR2 from the germline V gene are MNHEY and SMNVEV (reference sequence). After removal of 3 bases from V and 6 bases from J, the junction contained 8 bases not matched to a gene. This CDR3 has 15 amino acids. The CDR3 nucleotides read TGTGCCAGCAGTTTCCAAGCGGGAGGGCCGGGCGAGCAGTACTTC. Amino acid sequence: CASSFQAGGPGEQYF.

The table lists this clonotype with many counts. The V call is TRBV7-9, the J call TRBJ2-7, with a possible D match to TRBD1 (6 bases). The germline gives CDR1 SEHNR, CDR2 FQNEAQ (reference sequence). With 0 bases removed from V and 2 bases from J, the gap between germline ends came to 11 bases. There are 15 residues in the CDR3. DNA of the CDR3: TGTGCCAGCAGCTTAGCTACAGGGTCCACCTACGAGCAGTACTTC. It specifies CASSLATGSTYEQYF.

This clonotype occurred once. A read error may account for a junction end that differs from germline. This sequence joins TRBV12-3 or TRBV12-4 and TRBJ2-5; TRBD1 or TRBD2 may be the D gene (6 bases each). The CDR3 has 16 residues. CDR3 loop: CATSAPGPGARETQYF. The CDR3 bases are TGTGCCACCAGTGCCCCCGGCCCGGGGGCGCGGGAGACCCAGTACTTC.

The chain employs TRBV10-1 and TRBJ1-1; possibly TRBD1 for D (5 bases). Deletions cut 6 bases from V and 0 bases from J, with 14 bases between. Germline CDR1 and CDR2: WNHNN and SYGVQD (reference sequence). The CDR3 is 15 residues long. The CDR3 is CASSPGGSMNTEAFF. CDR3 nucleotide sequence: TGCGCCAGCAGCCCCGGGGGTTCCATGAACACTGAAGCTTTCTTT.

Comments on this clonotype: A much larger clonotype is one base distant, so this may be a read error. This chain's CDR3 is CSARDWLAEAGEQYF. In nucleotides, the CDR3 is TGCAGTGCTAGAGATTGGCTAGCGGAAGCTGGCGAGCAGTACTTC. The V call is TRBV20-1, the J call TRBJ2-7; 7 bases map to TRBD2. The CDR3 consists of 15 residues. Per the germline V gene, CDR1 is DFQATT and CDR2 is SNEGSKA (reference sequence). With 0 bases clipped from V and 6 bases from J, the junction kept 11 bases outside the gene matches.